This T cell receptor (beta chain) was identified during a study of blood T cell repertoires in COVID-19. Study in general: PBMCs, B-cell-depleted T cells, or T cells provided the cDNA or gDNA that made up the material.

TCRdb's copy holds only in-frame clones and misses some; the assay was immunoSEQ multiplex PCR. Of about 180,000 clones in the sample, around 87% were seen once. Between the trimmed V and J ends, which lost 0 bases and 3 bases, there was a span of 9 bases. Germline loops: CDR1 SGHRS, CDR2 YFSETQ. The CDR3 covers 14 residues. Sample: peripheral blood. The TCR was taken from a woman aged 25 to 39 with active or convalescent COVID-19. The chain uses TRBV5-1 and TRBJ1-2; possible D gene TRBD1, 5 bases. The CDR3 DNA is TGCGCCAGCAGCTTGGTGCAGGGCTACTATGGCTACACCTTC. This sequence encodes CASSLVQGYYGYTF.